One sample yielded the 27 T cell receptor beta chains listed below, sequenced in a study of a mutant IDH1 vaccine in newly diagnosed glioma. TCRdb keeps only in-frame clones here, not all; method: immunoSEQ multiplex PCR. The table lists tens of thousands of clones, 84% of them singletons, with about 2.2% in the top ten. Stated time point: week 11, during vaccination. A single vaccine dose contained 300 ug of mutant IDH1 20-mer peptide, and topical imiquimod was used with it. The antigens of these receptors remain unknown. Here the sequenced sample was PBMCs, taken from a glioma patient whose treatment included an IDH1 peptide vaccine. All receptors come from a man in his forties or fifties with glioma.

The chain links TRBV7-7 to TRBJ2-5; 11 bases are a match to TRBD2. V gave up 2 bases and J gave up 5 bases; unmatched junction bases: 7. Germline CDR1 reads SSHAT; CDR2 reads FNYEAQ (reference sequence). This CDR3 comprises 16 residues. The CDR3 DNA follows: TGTGCCAGCAGCTTATACCCTAGCGGGAGGAGTGAGACCCAGTACTTC. Translating it yields CASSLYPSGRSETQYF.

CDR3 nucleotide sequence: TGTGCCAGCAGCCGGGGTTGGGGGAGCGAGACCCAGTACTTC. It translates to CASSRGWGSETQYF. The rearrangement uses TRBV7-6 and TRBJ2-5; the D gene could be TRBD1 or TRBD2 (5 bases each). The ends were cut back, 5 bases at V and 5 bases at J, with 15 bases in the middle. The CDR3 loop spans 14 amino acids. Germline-derived CDR1 and CDR2 are SGHVS and FNYEAQ.

This clone was recorded once. This rearrangement joins TRBV20-1 to TRBJ1-2, with no clear D. Germline V gene data show CDR1 as DFQATT and CDR2 as SNEGSKA (reference sequence). The V and J ends lost 3 bases and 10 bases respectively, with 12 bases between them. The CDR3 sequence is 11 residues long. The DNA for the CDR3 is TGCAGTGCTAGTCGCGGCCGCGACTACACCTTC. Protein product: CSASRGRDYTF.

This clone was seen a few times. The rearrangement uses TRBV5-4 and TRBJ1-2; D gene ambiguous. Germline lookup yields CDR1 SGHNT and CDR2 YYREEE (reference sequence). The CDR3 loop spans 11 amino acids. Between the trimmed V and J ends, which lost 2 bases and 5 bases, there was a span of 4 bases. The DNA for the CDR3 is TGTGCCAGCAGCTTCCGGTATGGCTACACCTTC. Residues: CASSFRYGYTF.

The chain joins TRBV19 to TRBJ1-4; TRBD1 might be the D (6 bases). V was clipped by 4 bases and J by 4 bases, with 19 bases between them. CDR1 LNHDA and CDR2 SQIVND come from the germline V gene (reference sequence). The CDR3 runs 17 residues. The CDR3 reads CASSSGKRGLHNEKLFF. The DNA for the CDR3 is TGTGCCAGTAGTAGTGGTAAACGGGGGCTTCATAATGAAAAACTGTTTTTT.

This clone has only one observation. This chain connects TRBV15 to TRBJ1-2; no reliable D call. The CDR3 loop spans 17 amino acids. Deletions cut 1 base from V and 3 bases from J, with 18 bases between. Germline CDR1 is LNHNV and CDR2 is YYDKDF (reference sequence). CDR3 sequence (DNA): TGTGCCACCAGCAGAGCCCCCGGGGTCGGAGGCGACTATGGCTACACCTTC. Translation gives CATSRAPGVGGDYGYTF.

This clone was picked up a small number of times. The chain combines TRBV6-4 with TRBJ2-1, with D hard to call. V was cut by 4 bases and J by 10 bases, with 11 bases left in between. The CDR3 sequence is 12 residues long. Germline V gives CDR1 MRHNA, CDR2 SNTAGT. This CDR3 reads CASSAIGSEQFF. CDR3 in DNA: TGTGCCAGCAGTGCAATCGGTTCGGAGCAGTTCTTC.

This clone occurred a few times. The chain has TRBV4-1 and TRBJ2-1; possibly TRBD2 for D (5 bases). In germline, CDR1 is MGHRA, CDR2 YSYEKL. This CDR3 has 16 amino acids. Trimming cost V 1 base and J 2 bases, with 12 bases left between them. For the CDR3, the DNA is TGCGCCAGCAGCCAAGCTGGACTTTTGACCTACAATGAGCAGTTCTTC. Residues: CASSQAGLLTYNEQFF.

V gene TRBV9 combines with J gene TRBJ2-7; 10 bases match TRBD2. V shed 0 bases, J shed 3 bases, and the junction held 3 bases outside the gene matches. This CDR3 has 15 amino acids. Germline CDR1 SGDLS, CDR2 YYNGEE. The CDR3 is CASSVGSSGSYEQYF. The CDR3 DNA sequence: TGTGCCAGCAGCGTAGGCTCTAGCGGGAGCTACGAGCAGTACTTC. Based on the CDR3 plus reference TRBV9 and TRBJ2-7, the full variable domain is DSGVTQTPKHLITATGQRVTLRCSPRSGDLSVYWYQQSLDQGLQFLIQYYNGEERAKGNILERFSAQQFPDLHSELNLSSLELGDSALYFCASSVGSSGSYEQYFGPGTRLTVT.

The chain carries TRBV6-5 and TRBJ2-5, with D tentatively TRBD1 or TRBD2 (5 bases each). V lost 7 bases and J 5 bases, leaving 14 bases between the germline ends. CDR3 length equals 13 residues. Germline V lookup: CDR1 MNHEY, CDR2 SVGAGI. In DNA, the CDR3 is TGTGCCAGCACCAAGGGACCTCACGAGACCCAGTACTTC. Translation gives CASTKGPHETQYF.

The CDR3 is CASSSPGQGAREQYF. In DNA form, the CDR3 reads TGTGCCAGCAGCTCTCCGGGACAGGGGGCCCGGGAGCAGTACTTC. This chain connects TRBV13 to TRBJ2-7, with 12 positions matching TRBD1. Germline trimming cut 4 bases from V and 7 bases from J; bases unmatched to any gene: 8. This CDR3 spans 15 amino acids. Germline V gives CDR1 PRHDT, CDR2 FYEKMQ (reference sequence).

The chain employs TRBV11-2 and TRBJ2-6; D not certain. CDR1 and CDR2 from the germline V gene are SGHAT and FQNNGV. V shed 2 bases and J shed 0 bases, with 8 bases lying between them. The CDR3 totals 16 residues. As DNA, the CDR3 is TGTGCCAGCAGCTTAACCGGGCCCTCTGGGGCCAACGTCCTGACTTTC. This codes for CASSLTGPSGANVLTF.

The genes are TRBV9 and TRBJ2-7; 11 nucleotides align to TRBD1. The CDR3 sequence is 15 residues long. The germline gives CDR1 SGDLS, CDR2 YYNGEE. Losses at the gene ends were 4 bases for V and 4 bases for J; bases not matched to a gene: 7. The CDR3 here is CASSTGTGGSYEQYF. CDR3 nucleotides: TGTGCCAGCAGCACCGGGACAGGGGGTAGTTACGAGCAGTACTTC. The complete variable domain, with remaining parts taken from reference TRBV9 and TRBJ2-7, reads DSGVTQTPKHLITATGQRVTLRCSPRSGDLSVYWYQQSLDQGLQFLIQYYNGEERAKGNILERFSAQQFPDLHSELNLSSLELGDSALYFCASSTGTGGSYEQYFGPGTRLTVT.

V usage is TRBV28 and J usage is TRBJ1-1; D is undetermined. Trimming removed 7 bases at V and 4 bases at J, with 16 bases between. The length of the CDR3 is 14 residues. Germline V gene sequence: CDR1 MDHEN, CDR2 SYDVKM. The CDR3 DNA reads TGTGCCAGCAACTCTCCAGGCCATTTCACTGAAGCTTTCTTT. Amino acid sequence: CASNSPGHFTEAFF.

This chain connects TRBV6-6 to TRBJ1-5; D is possibly TRBD1 (6 bases). Trimming left V 6 bases short and J 5 bases short, with 14 bases between. The CDR3 is 14 residues long. The germline V gene encodes CDR1 MNHNY and CDR2 SVGAGI (reference sequence). The CDR3: CASSTGIGHQPQHF. CDR3 in DNA: TGTGCCAGCAGCACAGGGATAGGGCATCAGCCCCAGCATTTT.

This clone was seen only once. V usage is TRBV7-2 and J usage is TRBJ1-3, with D possibly TRBD1 on 6 matching bases. The CDR3 totals 17 residues. Germline-derived CDR1 and CDR2 are SGHTA and FQGNSA. Trimming pared 1 base from V and 2 bases from J, leaving 15 bases between. The CDR3 DNA reads as TGTGCCAGCAGCTTAGGCTATGGTACAGGGACTGGAAACACCATATATTTT. Its translation is CASSLGYGTGTGNTIYF.

CDR3 sequence (DNA): TGCGCCAGCAGCTTGGGTTCCCTGACTAGCGGGAGGGCCTCTGAGCAGTTCTTC. As protein: CASSLGSLTSGRASEQFF. The chain couples TRBV5-1 to TRBJ2-1; 14 nucleotides match TRBD2. The V gene end was trimmed by 0 bases and the J gene end by 9 bases; junction bases not matched to a gene: 11. Germline-derived CDR1 and CDR2 are SGHRS and YFSETQ. The CDR3 extends over 18 amino acids. The variable domain in full, completed from reference TRBV5-1 and TRBJ2-1, reads KAGVTQTPRYLIKTRGQQVTLSCSPISGHRSVSWYQQTPGQGLQFLFEYFSETQRNKGNFPGRFSGRQFSNSRSEMNVSTLELGDSALYLCASSLGSLTSGRASEQFFGPGTRLTVL.

A word on this clone: An end of the junction does not agree with germline; a read error may underlie this. The V gene is TRBV7-2, the J gene TRBJ1-3; no clear D gene. CDR3 length equals 16 residues. CDR1 is SGHTA and CDR2 is FQGNSA in the germline V gene. The CDR3 nucleotides read TGTGCCAGCAGCCTAGCAGCAACCGCCTCTGGAAACACCATATATTTT. Translated: CASSLAATASGNTIYF.

V usage is TRBV5-1 and J usage is TRBJ2-2; the D call may be TRBD1 or TRBD2 (7 bases each). The CDR3 has 15 residues. V lost 4 bases to trimming and J lost 7 bases, with 17 bases between them. Per germline, CDR1 SGHRS and CDR2 YFSETQ. DNA of the CDR3: TGCGCCAGCAGCCCCAGGGGGGGCTCAGACGGGGAGCTGTTTTTT. It yields the protein CASSPRGGSDGELFF.

The chain has TRBV19 and TRBJ1-2; D gene uncertain. CDR3 length: 14 residues. CDR1 LNHDA and CDR2 SQIVND come from the germline V gene (reference sequence). The V end lost 0 bases, the J end lost 6 bases, and 11 bases lay between the germline ends. CDR3 sequence reads: CASSIDIAGHGYTF. The CDR3, as DNA: TGTGCCAGTAGTATAGATATAGCCGGGCATGGCTACACCTTC.

The chain employs TRBV7-2 and TRBJ2-7; TRBD2 is a possible D gene (6 bases). Trimming took off 2 bases at V and 6 bases at J, with 8 bases between the two ends. Germline CDR1 SGHTA, CDR2 FQGNSA. This CDR3 has 12 amino acids. DNA for the CDR3: TGTGCCAGCAGCTTAAGGAGGGGCGAGCAGTACTTC. Residues: CASSLRRGEQYF.

This chain uses TRBV28 with TRBJ2-7; D is possibly TRBD1 or TRBD2 (6 bases each). Germline-derived CDR1 and CDR2 are MDHEN and SYDVKM. This CDR3 has 14 residues. Trimming removed 4 bases at V and 7 bases at J, with 17 bases between. CDR3 sequence reads: CASSSSGGLREQYF. In DNA, the CDR3 is TGTGCCAGCAGTTCCTCCGGGGGCTTACGAGAGCAGTACTTC. Supplemented by reference TRBV28 and TRBJ2-7, the full variable domain reads DVKVTQSSRYLVKRTGEKVFLECVQDMDHENMFWYRQDPGLGLRLIYFSYDVKMKEKGDIPEGYSVSREKKERFSLILESASTNQTSMYLCASSSSGGLREQYFGPGTRLTVT.

The V and J genes are TRBV6-6 and TRBJ1-5, with D possibly TRBD1 on 5 matching bases. The CDR3 is 16 residues long. Looked up from germline, CDR1 is MNHNY and CDR2 is SVGAGI (reference sequence). Trimming pared 3 bases from V and 4 bases from J, leaving 16 bases between. The CDR3 DNA follows: TGTGCCAGCAGTTATGGTTTAGGGAAGGGGAATCAGCCCCAGCATTTT. It yields the protein CASSYGLGKGNQPQHF.

This clone was counted only a few times. The V and J genes are TRBV7-2 and TRBJ2-7; no firm D call. The CDR3 length is 14 residues. Germline V CDR1 and CDR2: SGHTA, FQGNSA. Trimming left V 2 bases short and J 1 base short, with 9 bases between. CDR3 protein: CASSLSWGSYEQYF. The CDR3 bases are TGTGCCAGCAGCTTATCGTGGGGATCCTACGAGCAGTACTTC.

V is TRBV6-6 and J is TRBJ1-1; no clear D gene. The germline V gene has CDR1 MNHNY and CDR2 SVGAGI (reference sequence). This CDR3 comprises 13 residues. Deletions cut 0 bases from V and 0 bases from J, with 2 bases between. The CDR3 bases are TGTGCCAGCAGTTACTCAGTGAACACTGAAGCTTTCTTT. It codes for CASSYSVNTEAFF.

The chain uses TRBV7-2 and TRBJ2-7, with TRBD1 matching over 9 bases. Germline V gives CDR1 SGHTA, CDR2 FQGNSA. Trimming removed 2 bases from V and 1 base from J; junction bases left unmatched: 9. CDR3 length: 17 amino acids. The CDR3 region is CASSLKVGTGLSYEQYF. DNA for the CDR3: TGTGCCAGCAGCTTAAAGGTCGGGACAGGGTTATCCTACGAGCAGTACTTC.

This chain links TRBV21-1 with TRBJ2-2; the tabulated D call, TRBD1, remains unverified against the DNA. TRBV21-1 is deemed a pseudogene. This CDR3 contains 17 residues. The CDR3 DNA reads as TGTGCCAGCAGCAAATTAATAGGGGGCGGGGACACCGGGGAGCTGTTTTTT. Translation gives CASSKLIGGGDTGELFF.